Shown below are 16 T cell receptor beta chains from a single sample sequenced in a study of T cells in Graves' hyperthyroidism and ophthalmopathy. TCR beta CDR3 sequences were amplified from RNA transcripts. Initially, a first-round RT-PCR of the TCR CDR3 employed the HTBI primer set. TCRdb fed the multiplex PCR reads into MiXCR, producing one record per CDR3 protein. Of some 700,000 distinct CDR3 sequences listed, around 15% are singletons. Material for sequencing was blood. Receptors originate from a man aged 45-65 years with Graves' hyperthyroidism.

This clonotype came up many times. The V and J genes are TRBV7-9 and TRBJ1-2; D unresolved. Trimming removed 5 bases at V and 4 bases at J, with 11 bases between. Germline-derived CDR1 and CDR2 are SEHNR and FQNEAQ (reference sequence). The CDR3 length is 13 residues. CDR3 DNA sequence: TGTGCCAGCAGCGCCGAAGCCGTCTATGGCTACACCTTC. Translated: CASSAEAVYGYTF.

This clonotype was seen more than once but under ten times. CDR3 region: CASSLEGLAGLVTDTQYF. The CDR3 DNA is TGCGCCAGCAGCTTGGAGGGACTAGCGGGTCTAGTCACAGATACGCAGTATTTT. The chain couples TRBV5-1 to TRBJ2-3, with TRBD2 matching 12 bases. This CDR3 is built from 18 residues. The trim removed 0 bases at V and 2 bases at J, leaving 7 bases unmatched. The germline gives CDR1 SGHRS, CDR2 YFSETQ.

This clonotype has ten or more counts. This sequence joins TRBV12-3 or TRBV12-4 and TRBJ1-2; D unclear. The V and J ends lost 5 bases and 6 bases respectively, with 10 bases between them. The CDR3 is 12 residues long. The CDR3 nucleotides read TGTGCCAGCAGTCCCCGGACGGATGGCTACACCTTC. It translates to CASSPRTDGYTF.

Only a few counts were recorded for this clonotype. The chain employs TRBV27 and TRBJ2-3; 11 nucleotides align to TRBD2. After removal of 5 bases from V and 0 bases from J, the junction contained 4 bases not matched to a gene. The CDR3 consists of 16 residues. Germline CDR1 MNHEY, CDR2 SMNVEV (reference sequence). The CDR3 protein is CASSPASGRSTDTQYF. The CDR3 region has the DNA TGTGCCAGCAGTCCAGCTAGCGGGAGGAGCACAGATACGCAGTATTTT.

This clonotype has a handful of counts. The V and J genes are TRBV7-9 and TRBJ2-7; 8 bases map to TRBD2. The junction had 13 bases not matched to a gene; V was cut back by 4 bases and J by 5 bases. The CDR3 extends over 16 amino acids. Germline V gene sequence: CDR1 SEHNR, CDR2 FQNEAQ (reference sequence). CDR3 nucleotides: TGTGCCAGCAGCTCACAACCGGGGGGGGGGCTCGACGAGCAGTACTTC. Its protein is CASSSQPGGGLDEQYF. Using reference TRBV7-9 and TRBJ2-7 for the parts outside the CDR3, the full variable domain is DTGVSQNPRHKITKRGQNVTFRCDPISEHNRLYWYRQTLGQGPEFLTYFQNEAQLEKSRLLSDRFSAERPKGSFSTLEIQRTEQGDSAMYLCASSSQPGGGLDEQYFGPGTRLTVT.

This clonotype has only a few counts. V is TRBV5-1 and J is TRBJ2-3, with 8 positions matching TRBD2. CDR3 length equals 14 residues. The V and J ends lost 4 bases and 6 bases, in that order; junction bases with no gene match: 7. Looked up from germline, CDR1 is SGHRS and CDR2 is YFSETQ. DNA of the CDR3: TGCGCCAGCAGCGGAGCGGGAGTCATGGATACGCAGTATTTT. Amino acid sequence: CASSGAGVMDTQYF.

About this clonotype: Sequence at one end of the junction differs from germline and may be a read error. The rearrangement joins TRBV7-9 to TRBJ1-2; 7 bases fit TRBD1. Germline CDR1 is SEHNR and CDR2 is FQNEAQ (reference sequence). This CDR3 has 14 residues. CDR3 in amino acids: CANSPRDSRYGYTF. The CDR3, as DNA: TGTGCCAACAGCCCTCGGGACAGCCGCTATGGCTACACCTTC.

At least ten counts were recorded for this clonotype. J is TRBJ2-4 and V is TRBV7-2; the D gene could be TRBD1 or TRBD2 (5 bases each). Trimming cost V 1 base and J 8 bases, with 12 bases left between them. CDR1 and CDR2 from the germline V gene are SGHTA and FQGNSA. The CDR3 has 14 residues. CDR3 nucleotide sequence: TGTGCCAGCAGCTTAGAGGGAAGGGGAGACATTCAGTACTTC. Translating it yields CASSLEGRGDIQYF.

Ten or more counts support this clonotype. The CDR3, as DNA: TGTGCCAGTAGTATTCAGGTCCATCAGCCCCAGCATTTT. Translating it yields CASSIQVHQPQHF. V gene TRBV19 combines with J gene TRBJ1-5; D is ambiguous. Germline CDR1 is LNHDA and CDR2 is SQIVND (reference sequence). The CDR3 runs 13 residues. V was shortened by 3 bases and J by 5 bases, with 8 bases between the two germline ends.

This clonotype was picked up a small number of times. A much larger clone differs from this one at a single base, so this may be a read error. CDR3 loop: CAISELAGGPGGTQYF. The CDR3 DNA reads TGTGCCATCAGTGAATTAGCGGGAGGGCCTGGAGGGACCCAGTACTTC. The chain employs TRBV10-3 and TRBJ2-5, with TRBD2 matching 11 bases. Trimming took 3 bases from V and 7 from J; bases not matched to a gene: 10. This CDR3 is 16 amino acids long. The germline gives CDR1 ENHRY, CDR2 SYGVKD.

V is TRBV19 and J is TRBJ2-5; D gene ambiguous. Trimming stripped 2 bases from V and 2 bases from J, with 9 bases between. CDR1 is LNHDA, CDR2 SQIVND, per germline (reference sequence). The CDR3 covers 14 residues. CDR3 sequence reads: CASSISSLQETQYF. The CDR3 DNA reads TGTGCCAGTAGTATATCGTCTCTACAAGAGACCCAGTACTTC.

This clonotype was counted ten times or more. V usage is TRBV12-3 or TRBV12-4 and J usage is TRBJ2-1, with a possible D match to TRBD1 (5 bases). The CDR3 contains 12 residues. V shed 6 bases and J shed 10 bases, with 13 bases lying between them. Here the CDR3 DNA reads TGTGCCAGCAGCCTAATCAGACAGGAGCAGTTCTTC. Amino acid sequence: CASSLIRQEQFF.

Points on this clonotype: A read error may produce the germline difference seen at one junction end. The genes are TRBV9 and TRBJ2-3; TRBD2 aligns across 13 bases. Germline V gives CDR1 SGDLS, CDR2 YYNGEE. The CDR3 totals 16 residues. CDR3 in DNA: TGCGCCAGCAGCCTACTAGCGGGAGGGCCGAAAGATACGCAGTATTTT. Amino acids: CASSLLAGGPKDTQYF.

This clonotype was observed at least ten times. Written as DNA, the CDR3 is TGTGCCACCCAGGGGGCTATAAGTCAGCCCCAGCATTTT. Protein product: CATQGAISQPQHF. The chain couples TRBV2 to TRBJ1-5; 8 bases match TRBD1. Trimming at V came to 10 bases and at J to 6 bases, leaving 8 bases not matched to a gene. This CDR3 has 13 amino acids. Per the germline V gene, CDR1 is SNHLY and CDR2 is FYNNEI.

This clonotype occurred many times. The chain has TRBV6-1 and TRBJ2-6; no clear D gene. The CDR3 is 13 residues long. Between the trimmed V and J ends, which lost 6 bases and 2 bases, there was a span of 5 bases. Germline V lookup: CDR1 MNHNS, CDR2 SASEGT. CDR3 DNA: TGTGCCAGCAGGGAAACTGGGGCCAACGTCCTGACTTTC. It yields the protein CASRETGANVLTF.

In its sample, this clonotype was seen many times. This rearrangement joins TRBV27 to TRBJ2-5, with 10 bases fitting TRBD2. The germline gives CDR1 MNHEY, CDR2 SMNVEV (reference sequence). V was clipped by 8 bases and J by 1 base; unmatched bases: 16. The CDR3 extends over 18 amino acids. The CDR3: CASRFLGQREGPQETQYF. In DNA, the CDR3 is TGTGCCAGCCGATTCCTCGGTCAGCGGGAGGGCCCCCAAGAGACCCAGTACTTC.